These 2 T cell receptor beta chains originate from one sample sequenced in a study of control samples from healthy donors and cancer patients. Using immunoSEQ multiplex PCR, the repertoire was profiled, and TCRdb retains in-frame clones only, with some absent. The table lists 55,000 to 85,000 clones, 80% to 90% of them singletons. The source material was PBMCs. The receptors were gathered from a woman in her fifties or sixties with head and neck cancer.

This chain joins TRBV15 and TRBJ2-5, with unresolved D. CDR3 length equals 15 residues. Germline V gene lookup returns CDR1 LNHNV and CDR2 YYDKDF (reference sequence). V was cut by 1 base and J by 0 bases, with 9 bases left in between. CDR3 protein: CATSRASRYQETQYF. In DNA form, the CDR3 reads TGTGCCACCAGCAGAGCATCGAGGTACCAAGAGACCCAGTACTTC.

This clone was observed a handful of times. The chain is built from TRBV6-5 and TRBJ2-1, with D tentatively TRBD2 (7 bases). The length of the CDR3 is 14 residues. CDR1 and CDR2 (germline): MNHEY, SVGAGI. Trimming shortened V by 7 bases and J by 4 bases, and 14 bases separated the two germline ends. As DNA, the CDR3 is TGTGCCAGCATAAGGGGGGGGCCTTACAATGAGCAGTTCTTC. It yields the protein CASIRGGPYNEQFF.